This T cell receptor beta chain was retrieved from a study of blood T cell repertoires in COVID-19. Deletions cut 2 bases from V and 2 bases from J, with 4 bases between. This CDR3 has 12 amino acids. The germline CDR1 and CDR2 sequences are SGDLS and YYNGEE. In terms of age and location, participants ranged from about 18 to 90 years and lived in under 30 US areas. Recovered participants had two consecutive negative NP/OP PCR tests, healthcare professional clearance, or symptom resolution. Method: immunoSEQ multiplex PCR; TCRdb's copy keeps in-frame clones and lacks some. The table includes around 380,000 clones, approximately 89% detected once.

This TCR was recovered from a man in his thirties or forties who had recovered from COVID-19. The chain joins TRBV9 to TRBJ1-2; D not certain. The sample comprised PBMCs or T cells enriched from blood (not recorded which). This CDR3 is CASSVKNYGYTF. CDR3 nucleotide sequence: TGTGCCAGCAGCGTTAAAAACTATGGCTACACCTTC.